This TCR beta chain was recorded in a study of PD-L1 blockade in urothelial cancer. This clone was seen once. Sequencing was performed with immunoSEQ multiplex PCR; in TCRdb, only in-frame clones are kept and a portion is missing. Among about 39,000 clones listed, about 89% were seen once. Germline lookup yields CDR1 LGHNA and CDR2 YNFKEQ. The CDR3 is 16 amino acids. The V end lost 4 bases, the J end lost 4 bases, and 17 bases lay between the germline ends. The source is a man aged 60 to 75 with urothelial cancer. This material consisted of PBMCs, taken around atezolizumab (anti-PD-L1) treatment. The chain joins TRBV4-2 to TRBJ2-1; D unclear. In DNA form, the CDR3 reads TGTGCCAGCAGCCCGTCCTCTCGCGTATGGTACAATGAGCAGTTCTTC. Amino acid sequence: CASSPSSRVWYNEQFF.